This record concerns one TCR beta chain sequence. The antigen is not known. These data originate in a study of blood T cells in healthy people across ages. General study findings and limits: Long-lived donors exceeded aged donors in naive CD4+ cells and diversity. Observed TCR beta diversity per million T cells went down as age went up. This fall followed a roughly linear course with age.

For the second PCR, which ran for about 7 to 11 cycles, a sample-barcoded 5' primer and a J-beta primer mix were used. TCRdb recomputed calls from the 5' RACE reads with MiXCR, one row per CDR3 protein. The repertoire consists of 600,000 to 900,000 distinct CDR3 sequences, with 20% to 30% occurring once and the leading ten covering 3%. Separately, the same data were catalogued under a study of T cells of mothers and their children. That work states: Donors were three healthy Caucasian mothers and their six children.

The source is a boy younger than 18 in good health. What was sequenced was blood.

The chain's CDR3 is CSGKQGEQYF. As DNA, the CDR3 is TGCAGCGGGAAACAGGGCGAGCAGTACTTC. The V call is TRBV29-1, the J call TRBJ2-7, with D possibly matching TRBD1 (6 bases). The V end lost 7 bases, the J end lost 6 bases, and 10 bases lay between the germline ends. The germline gives CDR1 SQVTM, CDR2 ANQGSEA. CDR3 length: 10 amino acids.